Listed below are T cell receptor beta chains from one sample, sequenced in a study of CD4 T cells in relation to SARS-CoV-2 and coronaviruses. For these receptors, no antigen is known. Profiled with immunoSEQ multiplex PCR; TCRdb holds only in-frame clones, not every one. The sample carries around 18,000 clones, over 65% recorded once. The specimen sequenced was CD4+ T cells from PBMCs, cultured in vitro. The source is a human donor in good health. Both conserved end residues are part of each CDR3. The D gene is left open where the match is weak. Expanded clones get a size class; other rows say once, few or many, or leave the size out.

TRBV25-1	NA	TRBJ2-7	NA	TGTGCCAGCAGTGCCGGGACCCGACGGCAGTACTTC	CASSAGTRRQYF
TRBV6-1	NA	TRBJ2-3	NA	TGTGCCAGCAGTGAAATCTCAGAAAATACGCAGTATTTT	CASSEISENTQYF
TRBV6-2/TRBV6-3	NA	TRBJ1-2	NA	TGTGCCAGCAGCGACCAATATACAGGTCTGCGTGGCTACACCTTC	CASSDQYTGLRGYTF
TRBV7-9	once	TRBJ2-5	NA	TGTGCCAGCAGCGGAGGGACGGGGACAGAGACCCAGTACTTC	CASSGGTGTETQYF
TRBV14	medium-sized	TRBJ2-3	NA	TGTGCCAGCAGCCAAGAAAGAAATACGCAGTATTTT	CASSQERNTQYF
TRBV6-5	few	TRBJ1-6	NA	TGTGCCAGCAGTTACGAGGTAGCCAATTCACCCCTCCACTTT	CASSYEVANSPLHF
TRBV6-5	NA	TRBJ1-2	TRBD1	TGTGCCACCTTCCCCCACGGACAGGGGTACTATGGCTACACCTTC	CATFPHGQGYYGYTF
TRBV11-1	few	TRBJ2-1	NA	TGTGCCAGCAGCAGGGACGTTGCCCGCCATGAGCAGTTCTTC	CASSRDVARHEQFF
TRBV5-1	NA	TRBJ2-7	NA	TGCGCCAGCCAGCCCCCTTCCTACGAGCAGTACTTC	CASQPPSYEQYF
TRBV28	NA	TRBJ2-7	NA	TGTGCCAGCAGATCGGGACCGTCGGACACCTACGAGCAGTACTTC	CASRSGPSDTYEQYF
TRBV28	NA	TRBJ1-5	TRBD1	TGTGCCAGCAGTCGCGGACAGGGGCTCTATCTTAGCAATCAGCCCCAGCATTTT	CASSRGQGLYLSNQPQHF
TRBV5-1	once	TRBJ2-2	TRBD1	TGCGCCAGCAGCTTCGGACAGGGGCTCACCGGGGAGCTGTTTTTT	CASSFGQGLTGELFF
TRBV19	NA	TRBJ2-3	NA	TGTGCCAGTAGTCGACCCAGGACTCCGATTCCTTCGACAGATACGCAGTATTTT	CASSRPRTPIPSTDTQYF
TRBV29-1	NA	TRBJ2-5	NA	TGCAGCGTTGTTAGAGGGACGGAGACCCAGTACTTC	CSVVRGTETQYF
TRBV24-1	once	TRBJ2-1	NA	TGTGCCACCAGTGGACCGACCCGAGAGGGCCCGCCCAATGAGCAGTTCTTC	CATSGPTREGPPNEQFF
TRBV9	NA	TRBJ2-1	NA	TGTGCCAGCAGCGTAGGCTTAGGGTTCCCCTACAATGAGCAGTTCTTC	CASSVGLGFPYNEQFF
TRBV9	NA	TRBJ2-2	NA	TGTGCCAGCAGCGTACAAGCCCTTTCGACCGGGGAGCTGTTTTTT	CASSVQALSTGELFF
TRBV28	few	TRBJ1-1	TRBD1	TGTGCCAGCAGTGGGCCGGGACAGGGTGAGGCTGAAGCTTTCTTT	CASSGPGQGEAEAFF
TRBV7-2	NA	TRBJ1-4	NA	TGTGCCAGCTTGGGAGGCGGATATAATGAAAAACTGTTTTTT	CASLGGGYNEKLFF
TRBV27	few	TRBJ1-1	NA	TGTGCCAGCAGTTCAGACAGGTCTCCGAACACTGAAGCTTTCTTT	CASSSDRSPNTEAFF
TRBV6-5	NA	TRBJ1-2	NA	TGTGCCAGCTACCTAACAGGGAACTATGGCTACACCTTC	CASYLTGNYGYTF
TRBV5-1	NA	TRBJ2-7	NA	TGCGCCAGCAGCCCTACTCTCGGGACGGGGACCTACGAGCAGTACTTC	CASSPTLGTGTYEQYF
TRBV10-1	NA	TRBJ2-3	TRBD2	TGCGCCAGCAGTGAGTCGGCTAGCGGACCAAGTTCAGATACGCAGTATTTT	CASSESASGPSSDTQYF
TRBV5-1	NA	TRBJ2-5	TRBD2	TGCGCCAGCAGCAGGAGTCTAGGCGGGAGGGCCAGGGAGACCCAGTACTTC	CASSRSLGGRARETQYF
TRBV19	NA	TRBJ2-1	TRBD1	TGTGCCAGTAGTATAGTCCGGACAGGGGTCTACAATGAGCAGTTCTTC	CASSIVRTGVYNEQFF
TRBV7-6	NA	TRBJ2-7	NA	TGTGCCAGCAGCGATAGCTTGGGCGACAGCTCCTACGAGCAGTACTTC	CASSDSLGDSSYEQYF